This is a list of T cell receptor beta chains from one sample in a study of blood T cell repertoires in COVID-19. Clones were sequenced by immunoSEQ multiplex PCR, and TCRdb holds only the in-frame ones, with some missing. The repertoire holds about 150,000 clones, with 70% to 85% as singletons. Material: peripheral blood. All receptors come from an elderly man with COVID-19, enrolled during active disease. The CDR3 runs from the conserved cysteine through the conserved F or W. The D gene is left open where the match is weak. The size entry is marked missing in some rows and otherwise reads once, few, many or a size class.

TRBJ2-1 TRBV5-1 TRBD1 - CASSEAGTGADEQFF
TRBJ1-4 TRBV7-8 TRBD1 - CASSFYLQGAREKLFF
TRBJ1-6 TRBV5-1 - - CASSLASRRESPLHF
TRBJ2-4 TRBV6-1 TRBD1 - CASSEAVTGPIQYF
TRBJ1-6 TRBV4-2 TRBD1 - CASSQDRRNRGVSYNSPLHF
TRBJ1-1 TRBV28 - - CASSPSTLTNTEAFF
TRBJ2-7 TRBV23-1 - - CASSQSRRGQNYEQYF
TRBJ1-6 TRBV10-2 - - CASGPELEWSPLHF
TRBJ2-3 TRBV9 TRBD2 - CASSVVAGTDTQYF
TRBJ1-6 TRBV5-8 TRBD1 once CASSRATGGSPLHF
TRBJ1-3 TRBV27 - - CASSSLQGKRDTIYF
TRBJ1-3 TRBV18 - - CASSPYIGRRSGNTIYF
TRBJ1-2 TRBV10-3 - - CAISGQGLHGSYTF
TRBJ2-2 TRBV29-1 TRBD1 - CSVTLQGSNTGELFF
TRBJ1-3 TRBV7-2 - - CASSESSGNTIYF
TRBJ2-7 TRBV10-3 TRBD1 few CAIRSTGSHEQYF
TRBJ1-5 TRBV7-9 TRBD1 once CASSSGQGALFDQPQHF
TRBJ1-4 TRBV6-5 TRBD1 - CASRRDSSNEKLFF
TRBJ1-1 TRBV7-8 TRBD1 few CASSQLQGGDTEAFF
TRBJ2-2 TRBV18 TRBD1 - CASSPPEGAYTGELFF
TRBJ2-6 TRBV4-2 TRBD1 - CASSETGASGANVLTF
TRBJ1-2 TRBV27 - - CASKSGVGNYGYTF
TRBJ2-6 TRBV9 TRBD1 - CASSVTGGSGANVLTF
TRBJ2-1 TRBV11-2 TRBD2 - CASSLEDLAGEQFF
TRBJ1-1 TRBV29-1 - - CSVEVNRNTEAFF
TRBJ2-1 TRBV7-3 TRBD1 - CASSLGQGAYNEQFF
TRBJ2-5 TRBV25-1 - - CASSEAQGRETQYF
TRBJ1-5 TRBV19 TRBD1 - CASKFSPTGGHQPQHF
TRBJ1-5 TRBV5-1 TRBD1 - CASSLGTGNQPQHF
TRBJ2-7 TRBV12-5 TRBD1 - CASGSSKTGVGYEQYF
TRBJ2-7 TRBV19 TRBD1 - CASSTRDRVDEQYF
TRBJ2-1 TRBV15 TRBD2 - CATRGGGALEQFF
TRBJ2-2 TRBV5-6 - - CASSRLGTSNTGELFF
TRBJ2-7 TRBV5-6 - - CASSLAYIGSGEQYF
TRBJ1-1 TRBV7-2 - - CASSLMGDTEAFF
TRBJ2-5 TRBV3-1/TRBV3-2 - - CASSYQSGLAQYF
TRBJ2-5 TRBV13 - - CASSLGGTLEETQYF